The TCR beta chain under discussion was sequenced for a study of patients and donors after allogeneic stem cell transplantation. This clonotype was picked up a small number of times. This CDR3 contains 13 residues. CDR1 and CDR2 (germline): KGHDR, SFDVKD. With 4 bases removed from V and 4 bases from J, the gap between germline ends came to 7 bases. TCRdb reanalysed the RT-PCR reads using MiXCR and keeps one entry per CDR3 protein. The sample consists of 150,000 to 200,000 distinct CDR3 sequences, about 24% of them appearing once. This chain joins TRBV24-1 and TRBJ1-5, with unresolved D. This sequence was found in a human donor who was either an allogeneic HSCT recipient or a stem cell or donor lymphocyte infusion donor (not recorded which). It is not recorded whose cells these are; they may come from a transplant donor. What was sequenced was blood, either unsorted or a sorted T cell fraction (not recorded which). CDR3 nucleotide sequence: TGTGCCACCAGTGACCCCAATAATCAGCCCCAGCATTTT. This gives the protein CATSDPNNQPQHF.